Presented here are 30 T cell receptor beta chains from one specimen sequenced in a study of CD8+ T cells in alopecia areata. RNA, once extracted, was reverse transcribed into cDNA for use as the sequencing template. The table came from immunoSEQ multiplex PCR; TCRdb's copy has only in-frame clones and leaves some out. The sample records 200,000 to 250,000 clones, around 62% being singletons. The sequences come from CD4+ T cells sorted from blood, collected at week 0. All receptors derive from a human donor with alopecia areata.

The chain joins TRBV30 to TRBJ2-5, with a possible D match to TRBD2 (5 bases). Trimming removed 1 base from V and 2 bases from J, with 14 bases in between. Germline loops: CDR1 GTSNPN, CDR2 SVGIG (reference sequence). The CDR3 runs 15 residues. The CDR3 spells CAWSGVKRRQETQYF. The CDR3 DNA reads as TGTGCCTGGAGTGGAGTGAAGCGGAGACAAGAGACCCAGTACTTC.

The chain recombines TRBV4-2 with TRBJ2-3; D is undetermined. This CDR3 contains 12 residues. Germline values: CDR1 LGHNA, CDR2 YNFKEQ. The V end lost 0 bases, the J end lost 7 bases, and 5 bases lay between the germline ends. DNA of the CDR3: TGTGCCAGCAGCCAAGAGCATTATACGCAGTATTTT. It codes for CASSQEHYTQYF.

CDR3: CASTISGGAGEQFF. Written as DNA, the CDR3 is TGTGCCAGCACCATCAGCGGGGGGGCCGGTGAGCAGTTCTTC. The V gene is TRBV9, the J gene TRBJ2-1; 10 positions agree with TRBD2. V trimming: 6 bases; J trimming: 9 bases; junction bases outside the gene matches: 9. This CDR3 region has 14 residues. The germline V gene encodes CDR1 SGDLS and CDR2 YYNGEE.

V and J are TRBV2 and TRBJ1-2; unclear D gene. The germline gives CDR1 SNHLY, CDR2 FYNNEI. Trimming took off 6 bases at V and 7 bases at J, with 18 bases between the two ends. CDR3 length: 14 residues. In DNA, the CDR3 is TGTGCCAGCAGCGGTTTGAAAGCCGCCCCTGGCTACACCTTC. Its protein product is CASSGLKAAPGYTF.

This clone was seen a handful of times. The chain combines TRBV7-2 with TRBJ1-5; no firm D call. The CDR3 totals 12 residues. Between the trimmed V and J ends, which lost 5 bases and 4 bases, there was a span of 6 bases. Germline-derived CDR1 and CDR2 are SGHTA and FQGNSA. The CDR3 loop reads CASSLPNQPQHF. In DNA form, the CDR3 reads TGTGCCAGCAGCCTGCCTAATCAGCCCCAGCATTTT.

There are a few counts of this clone. V and J are TRBV18 and TRBJ1-1; no reliable D call. V lost 3 bases to trimming and J lost 10 bases, with 9 bases between them. This CDR3 region has 11 residues. Germline V gene lookup returns CDR1 KGHSH and CDR2 LQKENI. The CDR3, as DNA: TGTGCCAGCTCACCGGGCGAACCAGCTTTCTTT. It codes for CASSPGEPAFF.

The V gene is TRBV7-8, the J gene TRBJ2-1; D is uncertain. CDR1 and CDR2 from the germline V gene are SGHVS and FQNEAQ. CDR3 length: 16 amino acids. V was trimmed by 1 base and J by 0 bases, leaving 10 bases between them. Here the CDR3 DNA reads TGTGCCAGCAGCTTAGGAGGCACGAACTCCTACAATGAGCAGTTCTTC. Residues: CASSLGGTNSYNEQFF.

This clone was counted only a few times. This chain links TRBV29-1 with TRBJ2-3, with D unclear. The CDR3 length is 13 residues. V gave up 7 bases and J gave up 1 base, with 12 bases separating them. Germline loops: CDR1 SQVTM, CDR2 ANQGSEA. DNA of the CDR3: TGCAGCGCCCAGATGGACGGCACAGATACGCAGTATTTT. As protein: CSAQMDGTDTQYF.

The chain combines TRBV7-3 with TRBJ2-3, with D possibly being TRBD1 (6 bases). The V end was cut by 2 bases, the J end by 5 bases, with 11 bases between. The CDR3 has 14 amino acids. Germline CDR1 SGHTA, CDR2 FQGTGA. CDR3: CASSLGGPGDTQYF. The CDR3 bases are TGTGCCAGCAGCTTAGGGGGCCCTGGAGATACGCAGTATTTT.

This clone showed up just a few times. This sequence joins TRBV29-1 and TRBJ1-1; D unclear. V was shortened by 5 bases and J by 1 base, with 8 bases between the two germline ends. Germline CDR1 reads SQVTM; CDR2 reads ANQGSEA. This CDR3 has 12 amino acids. This CDR3 is CSVKGKNTEAFF. The CDR3 bases are TGCAGCGTTAAGGGCAAGAACACTGAAGCTTTCTTT.

The chain links TRBV29-1 to TRBJ1-1; D not certain. Trimming took off 5 bases at V and 0 bases at J, with 13 bases between the two ends. This CDR3 is built from 14 residues. Looked up from germline, CDR1 is SQVTM and CDR2 is ANQGSEA. CDR3 nucleotides: TGCAGCGTTCCAACAAGGTCCATGAACACTGAAGCTTTCTTT. It encodes CSVPTRSMNTEAFF.

The rearrangement links TRBV6-5 to TRBJ1-2; D remains ambiguous. The germline gives CDR1 MNHEY, CDR2 SVGAGI. The CDR3 spans 13 residues. The V gene lost 0 bases and the J gene lost 4 bases, with 6 bases spanning the gap. The CDR3 loop reads CASSYSSVYGYTF. DNA for the CDR3: TGTGCCAGCAGTTACTCGAGCGTCTATGGCTACACCTTC.

This clone was recorded once. The rearrangement uses TRBV1 and TRBJ1-1. TRBV1 is assigned pseudogene status. The CDR3 loop spans 12 amino acids. This CDR3 reads CTSQRMNTEAFF. CDR3 DNA sequence: TGCACCAGCCAGCGAATGAACACTGAAGCTTTCTTT.

CDR3 amino acids: CATSRDLNHEQYF. CDR3 in DNA: TGTGCCACCAGCAGAGATTTAAACCACGAGCAGTACTTC. The rearrangement joins TRBV15 to TRBJ2-7, with unresolved D. Germline CDR1 LNHNV, CDR2 YYDKDF (reference sequence). V lost 0 bases and J 5 bases, leaving 8 bases between the germline ends. CDR3 length: 13 residues.

This chain links TRBV6-1 with TRBJ2-5; 9 positions match TRBD1. CDR3 size: 14 residues. With V trimmed by 4 bases and J by 3 bases, 3 bases remained unmatched. The V gene's germline CDR1 is MNHNS and CDR2 SASEGT. The CDR3 nucleotides read TGTGCCAGCAGTGTGGACAGGGGAAAAGAGACCCAGTACTTC. It translates to CASSVDRGKETQYF.

The chain uses TRBV18 and TRBJ1-5; D is unclear. Per the germline V gene, CDR1 is KGHSH and CDR2 is LQKENI. The CDR3 spans 13 residues. V shed 3 bases and J shed 8 bases, with 11 bases lying between them. The CDR3 region is CASSPSPAEPQHF. CDR3 bases: TGTGCCAGCTCACCGTCCCCTGCAGAGCCCCAGCATTTT.

This clone was detected only a few times. V usage is TRBV29-1 and J usage is TRBJ2-2; D possibly corresponds to TRBD1 (5 bases). Trimming left V 5 bases short and J 6 bases short, with 13 bases between. This CDR3 has 13 amino acids. From germline, CDR1 is SQVTM and CDR2 ANQGSEA. The CDR3, as DNA: TGCAGCGTTATCCGGACACAGGCCGGGGAGCTGTTTTTT. This gives the protein CSVIRTQAGELFF.

The gene calls are TRBV28 and TRBJ2-7; no clear D gene. V lost 4 bases and J 4 bases, leaving 14 bases between the germline ends. The CDR3 has 14 amino acids. Germline CDR1 is MDHEN and CDR2 is SYDVKM. The CDR3 nucleotides are TGTGCCAGCAGTTCCCCTTTCGACGGATACGAGCAGTACTTC. It specifies CASSSPFDGYEQYF.

J is TRBJ2-7 and V is TRBV29-1; 8 nucleotides align to TRBD1. The CDR3 consists of 13 residues. Germline V gene sequence: CDR1 SQVTM, CDR2 ANQGSEA. Trimming took 4 bases from V and 7 from J; bases not matched to a gene: 9. This CDR3 reads CSVANTGGIEQYF. The DNA of the CDR3 is TGCAGCGTTGCTAATACAGGGGGAATTGAGCAGTACTTC.

This clone was counted once. The chain has TRBV10-3 and TRBJ2-3; the D is unclear. The CDR3 length is 14 residues. Trimming removed 3 bases at V and 2 bases at J, with 9 bases between. Germline assignment: CDR1 ENHRY and CDR2 SYGVKD. CDR3 sequence reads: CAISESVTTDTQYF. The DNA of the CDR3 is TGTGCCATCAGTGAATCAGTGACCACAGATACGCAGTATTTT.

The chain combines TRBV5-1 with TRBJ1-3; TRBD1 aligns across 8 bases. In germline, CDR1 is SGHRS, CDR2 YFSETQ. Trimming cost V 4 bases and J 5 bases; bases outside gene matches: 5. CDR3 length: 14 residues. The CDR3 DNA reads TGCGCCAGCAGCCTCCAGGGGGCACGAAACACCATATATTTT. Its translation is CASSLQGARNTIYF.

The chain combines TRBV30 with TRBJ2-1; TRBD1 agrees at 7 bases. The CDR3 has 14 residues. Germline CDR1 reads GTSNPN; CDR2 reads SVGIG (reference sequence). Germline trimming cut 1 base from V and 7 bases from J; bases unmatched to any gene: 7. CDR3 loop: CAWSGGTAINEQFF. In DNA form, the CDR3 reads TGTGCCTGGAGTGGTGGGACAGCGATAAATGAGCAGTTCTTC.

The chain has TRBV5-1 and TRBJ2-1; 10 bases align to TRBD2. Germline V lookup: CDR1 SGHRS, CDR2 YFSETQ. This CDR3 comprises 15 residues. The V and J ends lost 3 bases and 4 bases, in that order; junction bases with no gene match: 4. As DNA, the CDR3 is TGCGCCAGCAGCTCCGATAGCGGGAGGTACAATGAGCAGTTCTTC. It yields the protein CASSSDSGRYNEQFF.

The chain employs TRBV10-2 and TRBJ2-7; 10 bases agree with TRBD2. This CDR3 comprises 16 residues. Per germline, CDR1 WSHSY and CDR2 SAAADI. V lost 4 bases, J lost 0 bases, and 6 bases stayed unmatched. Written as DNA, the CDR3 is TGCGCCAGCAGTGTACAAGCGGGGGGGTTCTCCTACGAGCAGTACTTC. Encoded protein: CASSVQAGGFSYEQYF.

The chain links TRBV29-1 to TRBJ1-3; D call uncertain. The CDR3 is made up of 13 amino acids. Between the trimmed V and J ends, which lost 3 bases and 0 bases, there was a span of 6 bases. Per germline, CDR1 SQVTM and CDR2 ANQGSEA. In nucleotides, the CDR3 is TGCAGCGTTGAGTTTGTCTCTGGAAACACCATATATTTT. As protein: CSVEFVSGNTIYF.

As concerns this clone: Other DNA sequences of this sample code for an identical CDR3. This sequence joins TRBV7-9 and TRBJ2-7; the D gene is possibly TRBD1 (6 bases). The CDR3 totals 12 residues. Trimming took 5 bases from V and 4 from J, leaving 9 bases between them. The germline CDR1 and CDR2 sequences are SEHNR and FQNEAQ (reference sequence). The CDR3 DNA sequence: TGTGCCAGCAGCATACAGGGTTACGAGCAGTACTTC. The encoded protein is CASSIQGYEQYF.

This clone appeared once. This rearrangement joins TRBV30 to TRBJ2-3; 7 bases match TRBD1. This CDR3 has 15 residues. V lost 2 bases to trimming and J lost 3 bases; unmatched junction nucleotides: 8. Per germline, CDR1 GTSNPN and CDR2 SVGIG (reference sequence). The CDR3 DNA reads TGTGCCTGGAGTTCCCGACAGGGAGTAACAGATACGCAGTATTTT. Translating it yields CAWSSRQGVTDTQYF.

This sequence joins TRBV6-5 and TRBJ1-6; D possibly corresponds to TRBD1 (5 bases). Between the trimmed V and J ends, which lost 6 bases and 11 bases, there was a span of 17 bases. CDR3 length: 14 residues. Germline V gene lookup returns CDR1 MNHEY and CDR2 SVGAGI. The CDR3 loop reads CASRSGTAGTPLHF. The CDR3 nucleotides are TGTGCCAGCAGGTCCGGGACGGCGGGAACACCCCTCCACTTT.

This chain connects TRBV11-1 to TRBJ2-1; perhaps TRBD1 as D (5 bases). The CDR3 totals 14 residues. Trimming cost V 3 bases and J 6 bases, with 12 bases left between them. Looked up from germline, CDR1 is SGHAT and CDR2 is FQDESV (reference sequence). CDR3 residues: CASSFRDRRNEQFF. The CDR3 DNA follows: TGTGCCAGCAGCTTCCGAGACAGACGCAATGAGCAGTTCTTC.

This rearrangement joins TRBV10-3 to TRBJ2-3, with TRBD1 identical over 8 bases. V dropped 6 bases and J dropped 4; count of bases not matched to a gene: 9. From germline, CDR1 is ENHRY and CDR2 SYGVKD. The CDR3 consists of 15 residues. The CDR3, as DNA: TGTGCCATCAGGACTGACAGGGGTAAGCCAGATACGCAGTATTTT. It codes for CAIRTDRGKPDTQYF.